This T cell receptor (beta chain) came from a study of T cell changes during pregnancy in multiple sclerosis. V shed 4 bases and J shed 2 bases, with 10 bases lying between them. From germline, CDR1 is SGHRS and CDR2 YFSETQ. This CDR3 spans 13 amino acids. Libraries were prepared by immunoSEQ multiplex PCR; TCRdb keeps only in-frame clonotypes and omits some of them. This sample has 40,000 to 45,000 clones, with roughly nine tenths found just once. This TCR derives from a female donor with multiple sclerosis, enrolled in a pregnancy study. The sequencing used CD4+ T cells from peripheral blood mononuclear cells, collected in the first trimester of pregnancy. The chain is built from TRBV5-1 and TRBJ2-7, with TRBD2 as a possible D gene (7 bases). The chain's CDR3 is CASSGGGAYEQYF. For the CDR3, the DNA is TGCGCCAGCAGCGGCGGGGGCGCCTACGAGCAGTACTTC.